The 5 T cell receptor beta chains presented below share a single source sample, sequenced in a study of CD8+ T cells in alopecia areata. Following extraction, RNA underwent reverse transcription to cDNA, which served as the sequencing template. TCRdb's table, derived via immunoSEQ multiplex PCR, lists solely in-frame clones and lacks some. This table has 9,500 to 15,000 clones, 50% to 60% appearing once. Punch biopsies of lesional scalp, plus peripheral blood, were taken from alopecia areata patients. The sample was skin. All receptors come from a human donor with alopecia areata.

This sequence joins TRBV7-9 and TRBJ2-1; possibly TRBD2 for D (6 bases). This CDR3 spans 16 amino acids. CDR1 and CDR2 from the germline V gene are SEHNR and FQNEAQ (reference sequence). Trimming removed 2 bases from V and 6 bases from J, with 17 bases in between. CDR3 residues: CASSLRGWGGGNEQFF. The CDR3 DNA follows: TGTGCCAGCAGCTTAAGGGGCTGGGGAGGAGGCAATGAGCAGTTCTTC. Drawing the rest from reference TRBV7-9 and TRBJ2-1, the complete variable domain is DTGVSQNPRHKITKRGQNVTFRCDPISEHNRLYWYRQTLGQGPEFLTYFQNEAQLEKSRLLSDRFSAERPKGSFSTLEIQRTEQGDSAMYLCASSLRGWGGGNEQFFGPGTRLTVL.

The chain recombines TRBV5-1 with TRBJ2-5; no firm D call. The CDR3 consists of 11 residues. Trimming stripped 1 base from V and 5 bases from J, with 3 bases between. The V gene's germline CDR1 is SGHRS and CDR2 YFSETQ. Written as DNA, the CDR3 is TGCGCCAGCAGCTTGAGGGAGACCCAGTACTTC. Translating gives CASSLRETQYF. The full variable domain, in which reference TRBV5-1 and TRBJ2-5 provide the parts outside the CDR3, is KAGVTQTPRYLIKTRGQQVTLSCSPISGHRSVSWYQQTPGQGLQFLFEYFSETQRNKGNFPGRFSGRQFSNSRSEMNVSTLELGDSALYLCASSLRETQYFGPGTRLLVL.

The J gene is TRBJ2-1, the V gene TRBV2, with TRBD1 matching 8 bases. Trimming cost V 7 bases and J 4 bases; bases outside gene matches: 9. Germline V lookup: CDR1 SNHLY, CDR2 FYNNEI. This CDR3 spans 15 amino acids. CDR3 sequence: CASIRPGQGYNEQFF. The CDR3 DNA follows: TGTGCCAGCATCCGCCCCGGACAGGGATACAATGAGCAGTTCTTC.

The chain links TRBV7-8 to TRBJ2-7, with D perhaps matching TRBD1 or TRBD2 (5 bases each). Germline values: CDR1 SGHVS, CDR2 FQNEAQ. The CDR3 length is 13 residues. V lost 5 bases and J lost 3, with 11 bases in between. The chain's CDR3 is CASSQGRDYEQYF. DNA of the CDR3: TGTGCCAGCAGCCAGGGACGGGACTACGAGCAGTACTTC. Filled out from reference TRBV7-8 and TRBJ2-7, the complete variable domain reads GAGVSQSPRYKVAKRGQDVALRCDPISGHVSLFWYQQALGQGPEFLTYFQNEAQLDKSGLPSDRFFAERPEGSVSTLKIQRTQQEDSAVYLCASSQGRDYEQYFGPGTRLTVT.

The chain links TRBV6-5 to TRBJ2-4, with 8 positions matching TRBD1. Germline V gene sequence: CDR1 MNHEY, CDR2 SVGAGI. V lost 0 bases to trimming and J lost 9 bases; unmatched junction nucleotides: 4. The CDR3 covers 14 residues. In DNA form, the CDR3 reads TGTGCCAGCAGTTACTCTGCCGGACAGGGCATTCAGTACTTC. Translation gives CASSYSAGQGIQYF.